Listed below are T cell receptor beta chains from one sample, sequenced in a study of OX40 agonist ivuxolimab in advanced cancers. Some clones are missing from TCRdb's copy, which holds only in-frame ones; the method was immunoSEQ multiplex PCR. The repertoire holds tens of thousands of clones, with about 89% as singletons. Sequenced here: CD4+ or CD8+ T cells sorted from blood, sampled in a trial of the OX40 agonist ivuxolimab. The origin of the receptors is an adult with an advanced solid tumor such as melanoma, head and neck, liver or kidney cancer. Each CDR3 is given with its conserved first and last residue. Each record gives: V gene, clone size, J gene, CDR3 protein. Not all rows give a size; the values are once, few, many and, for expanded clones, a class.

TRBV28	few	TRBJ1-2	CASSTAGTGAGYTF
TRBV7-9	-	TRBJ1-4	CASSLGAWNEKLFF
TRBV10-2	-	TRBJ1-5	CASSDTGIGNQPQHF
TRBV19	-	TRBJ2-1	CASSIGGGYSYNEQFF
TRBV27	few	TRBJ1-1	CASSSGTVLSRAFF
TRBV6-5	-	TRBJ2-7	CASTNRGLYEQYF
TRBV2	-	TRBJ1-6	CASSGVEGPNSPLHF
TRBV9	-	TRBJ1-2	CASSEKAGTSYGYTF
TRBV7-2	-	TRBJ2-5	CASSLGASGGARETQYF
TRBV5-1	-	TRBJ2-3	CASSSGDTYSTDTQYF
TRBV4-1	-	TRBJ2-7	CASSQVLGRVSYEQYF
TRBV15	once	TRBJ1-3	CATSRGYGTGKNTIYF
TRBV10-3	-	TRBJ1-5	CAIGQGGDQPQHF
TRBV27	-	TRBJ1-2	CASSNRQGMGGYTF
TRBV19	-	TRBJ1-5	CASSMRTGVSNQPQHF
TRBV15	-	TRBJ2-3	CATSSYQTSTDTQYF
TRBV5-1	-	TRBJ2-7	CASSTTSGSYEQYF
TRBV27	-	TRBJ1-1	CASSTGGFTEAFF
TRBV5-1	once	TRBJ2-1	CASSLAYGIDEQFF
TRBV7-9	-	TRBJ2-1	CASTRGTAILNEQFF
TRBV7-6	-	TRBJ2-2	CASSHGTITNTGELFF
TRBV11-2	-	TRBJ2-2	CASTLTGGMNTGELFF
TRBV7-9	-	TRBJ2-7	CASRPGTAYEQYF
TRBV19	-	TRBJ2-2	CASKRGGRGELFF